This record concerns one TCR beta chain sequence. What it binds is not known. Germline assignment: CDR1 SGHTA and CDR2 FQGNSA. The CDR3 loop spans 15 amino acids. V was cut by 0 bases and J by 7 bases, with 13 bases left in between. This sample was taken from a study of blood T cells in healthy people across ages. Points from the study as a whole: Age advanced and TCR beta diversity per million T cells fell, roughly linearly. Naive T cell percentage and TCR beta diversity correlated strongly. PBMCs that were unsorted prevented a conclusive naive versus antigen-experienced comparison.

Then a second PCR, running about 6 to 11 cycles, was carried out with a sample-barcoded 5' primer and a J-beta primer mix. TCRdb processed the 5' RACE reads anew with MiXCR; each CDR3 protein has one entry. The table lists 1.5 million to 2 million distinct CDR3 sequences, 25% to 30% of them singletons. V usage is TRBV7-2 and J usage is TRBJ1-5, with D perhaps TRBD1 (5 bases). The TCR was taken from a woman in her twenties or thirties in good health. Sequenced sample: blood. In DNA, the CDR3 is TGTGCCAGCAGCTTAGCGGGGGGGGGAAGGCAGCCCCAGCATTTT. Amino acid sequence: CASSLAGGGRQPQHF.